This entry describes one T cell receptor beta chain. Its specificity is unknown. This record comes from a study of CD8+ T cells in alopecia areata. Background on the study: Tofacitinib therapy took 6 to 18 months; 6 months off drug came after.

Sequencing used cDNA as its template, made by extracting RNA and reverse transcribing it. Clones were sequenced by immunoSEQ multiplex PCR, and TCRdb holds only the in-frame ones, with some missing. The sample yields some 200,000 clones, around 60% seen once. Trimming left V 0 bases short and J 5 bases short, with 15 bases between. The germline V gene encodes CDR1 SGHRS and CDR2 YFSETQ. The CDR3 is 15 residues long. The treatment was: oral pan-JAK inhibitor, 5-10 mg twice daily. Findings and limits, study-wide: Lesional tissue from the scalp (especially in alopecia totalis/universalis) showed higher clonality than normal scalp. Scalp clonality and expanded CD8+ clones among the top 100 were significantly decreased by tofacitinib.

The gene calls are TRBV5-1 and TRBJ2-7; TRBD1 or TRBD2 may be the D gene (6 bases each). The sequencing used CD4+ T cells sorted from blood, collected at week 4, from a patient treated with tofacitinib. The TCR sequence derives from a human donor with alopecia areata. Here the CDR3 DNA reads TGCGCCAGCAGCTTGGAGCTTCCGGGGGCCCACGAGCAGTACTTC. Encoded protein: CASSLELPGAHEQYF.